The present TCR beta chain was sequenced within a study of radiotherapy plus CTLA-4 blockade in lung cancer. Overall study results and limits: Among blood TCR repertoires after radiotherapy plus ipilimumab, tumor-derived clones expanded. Response was reportedly best predicted by early blood T cell clone dynamics, with interferon-beta.

This clone came up a few times. Its target is unknown. Each patient with chemo-refractory metastatic non-small-cell lung cancer was treated with focal radiation plus CTLA-4 blockade using ipilimumab. TCRdb's table, derived via immunoSEQ multiplex PCR, lists solely in-frame clones and lacks some. The sample includes 42,000 or so clones, nearly 80% of them seen just once. Germline CDR1 and CDR2: MDHEN and SYDVKM. Trimming pared 5 bases from V and 2 bases from J, leaving 13 bases between. The CDR3 length is 15 residues. Sequenced material: peripheral blood, taken from a patient treated with radiotherapy plus ipilimumab. The clonotype comes from a human donor with non-small cell lung cancer that progressed on radiotherapy plus ipilimumab. The chain is built from TRBV28 and TRBJ1-5, with D possibly TRBD1 on 6 matching bases. In nucleotides, the CDR3 is TGTGCCAGCAGTCCCCAGGGGACGGGCAATCAGCCCCAGCATTTT. It translates to CASSPQGTGNQPQHF.